One and the same sample provided the 24 T cell receptor beta chains below, sequenced in a study of CD8 T cells in Susac syndrome. When the RNA was reverse transcribed, random hexamers were used with an input of about 0.45 to 1 ug. TCRdb fed the immunoSEQ multiplex PCR reads into MiXCR, producing one record per CDR3 protein. The data show 100,000 to 150,000 distinct CDR3 sequences, with 96% seen just once and 0.13% to 0.15% held by the top ten. The sequencing sample was made of CD4+ T cells from PBMCs. The receptors come from a human donor with Susac syndrome.

The V call is TRBV14, the J call TRBJ2-1, with 7 bases matching TRBD2. Germline loops: CDR1 SGHDN, CDR2 FVKESK. After removal of 3 bases from V and 6 bases from J, the junction contained 5 bases not matched to a gene. CDR3 size: 14 residues. CDR3 DNA: TGTGCCAGCAGCCAGAGGGGAGGGAGCAATGAGCAGTTCTTC. Translation: CASSQRGGSNEQFF.

Written as DNA, the CDR3 is TGCAGTGCTAGAACTAGCGGGACCCGGGATACGCAGTATTTT. Translating gives CSARTSGTRDTQYF. This chain uses TRBV20-1 with TRBJ2-3; 10 bases agree with TRBD2. The CDR3 is made up of 14 amino acids. Germline V gene lookup returns CDR1 DFQATT and CDR2 SNEGSKA (reference sequence). The J segment lost 6 bases and the V segment lost 2 bases, leaving 5 bases of the junction unmatched.

This chain links TRBV14 with TRBJ2-3; tentative D call: TRBD1 (6 bases). The V and J ends lost 2 bases and 6 bases respectively, with 9 bases between them. There are 13 residues in the CDR3. Germline CDR1 reads SGHDN; CDR2 reads FVKESK. The CDR3 region is CASSQHRDDTQYF. CDR3 nucleotides: TGTGCCAGCAGCCAACACAGGGACGATACGCAGTATTTT. The variable domain in full, with the rest retrieved from reference TRBV14 and TRBJ2-3, is EAGVTQFPSHSVIEKGQTVTLRCDPISGHDNLYWYRRVMGKEIKFLLHFVKESKQDESGMPNNRFLAERTGGTYSTLKVQPAELEDSGVYFCASSQHRDDTQYFGPGTRLTVL.

The V gene is TRBV29-1, the J gene TRBJ2-7; TRBD1 agrees at 9 bases. The CDR3 totals 14 residues. CDR1 SQVTM and CDR2 ANQGSEA come from the germline V gene. Trimming removed 1 base from V and 3 bases from J; junction bases left unmatched: 4. The CDR3 region is CSVEGTGGRYEQYF. The CDR3 DNA reads as TGCAGCGTTGAAGGTACAGGGGGCCGCTACGAGCAGTACTTC.

The chain carries TRBV15 and TRBJ1-1; possible D gene TRBD1, 5 bases. CDR1 LNHNV and CDR2 YYDKDF come from the germline V gene (reference sequence). Between the trimmed V and J ends, which lost 5 bases and 8 bases, there was a span of 15 bases. The CDR3 is made up of 13 amino acids. CDR3 sequence reads: CATSGLSRGEAFF. The CDR3 DNA sequence: TGTGCCACCAGCGGATTATCTAGGGGAGAAGCTTTCTTT.

The rearrangement uses TRBV28 and TRBJ1-4; a possible D gene is TRBD1 (6 bases). The CDR3 is 18 amino acids. Per the germline V gene, CDR1 is MDHEN and CDR2 is SYDVKM. The V end lost 2 bases, the J end lost 3 bases, and 19 bases lay between the germline ends. The CDR3 loop reads CASSLRGKGVLANEKLFF. In DNA form, the CDR3 reads TGTGCCAGCAGTTTACGTGGGAAGGGGGTCTTGGCTAATGAAAAACTGTTTTTT.

The CDR3 sequence: CAWSVFSGTGPEQYF. DNA of the CDR3: TGTGCCTGGAGTGTCTTCAGCGGGACAGGGCCAGAGCAGTACTTC. The V and J genes are TRBV30 and TRBJ2-7; 9 positions agree with TRBD1. CDR3 size: 15 residues. Germline CDR1 and CDR2: GTSNPN and SVGIG (reference sequence). Unmatched junction bases numbered 10, after V lost 0 bases and J lost 7 bases. Full variable domain (outside the CDR3, taken from reference TRBV30 and TRBJ2-7): SQTIHQWPATLVQPVGSPLSLECTVEGTSNPNLYWYRQAAGRGLQLLFYSVGIGQISSEVPQNLSASRPQDRQFILSSKKLLLSDSGFYLCAWSVFSGTGPEQYFGPGTRLTVT.

V gene TRBV6-6 combines with J gene TRBJ2-7; the D gene is possibly TRBD2 (6 bases). V was pared by 10 bases and J by 0 bases, with 10 bases between. The CDR3 is made up of 12 amino acids. Germline V CDR1 and CDR2: MNHNY, SVGAGI (reference sequence). The CDR3, as DNA: TGTGCCACCCGTAGCGGCTCCTACGAGCAGTACTTC. It codes for CATRSGSYEQYF.

The V call is TRBV6-5, the J call TRBJ2-2; D is perhaps TRBD2 (5 bases). V was clipped by 5 bases and J by 2 bases, with 9 bases between them. Per the germline V gene, CDR1 is MNHEY and CDR2 is SVGAGI. This CDR3 region has 14 residues. The CDR3 is CASSEGLNTGELFF. The CDR3 coding sequence is TGTGCCAGCAGTGAGGGTCTAAACACCGGGGAGCTGTTTTTT.

A single count supports this clonotype. The chain employs TRBV28 and TRBJ2-7, with TRBD2 matching 11 bases. With V trimmed by 3 bases and J by 3 bases, 4 bases remained unmatched. The germline V gene has CDR1 MDHEN and CDR2 SYDVKM. The CDR3 runs to 15 residues. The CDR3 loop reads CASSLGGLADYEQYF. CDR3 nucleotide sequence: TGTGCCAGCAGTTTGGGGGGACTAGCGGACTACGAGCAGTACTTC. Together with reference TRBV28 and TRBJ2-7, the CDR3 gives the full variable domain: DVKVTQSSRYLVKRTGEKVFLECVQDMDHENMFWYRQDPGLGLRLIYFSYDVKMKEKGDIPEGYSVSREKKERFSLILESASTNQTSMYLCASSLGGLADYEQYFGPGTRLTVT.

This rearrangement joins TRBV19 to TRBJ2-1, with TRBD2 matching 13 bases. J lost 6 bases, V lost 1 base, and 0 bases had no gene match. The CDR3 extends over 15 amino acids. In germline, CDR1 is LNHDA, CDR2 SQIVND (reference sequence). CDR3: CASSIGTSGSNEQFF. CDR3 in DNA: TGTGCCAGTAGTATAGGGACTAGCGGGAGCAATGAGCAGTTCTTC.

A single count supports this clonotype. The chain links TRBV29-1 to TRBJ2-2; no definite D call. CDR3 length: 14 amino acids. Trimming left V 8 bases short and J 6 bases short, with 19 bases between. The germline gives CDR1 SQVTM, CDR2 ANQGSEA. In DNA form, the CDR3 reads TGCAGCAACCAGACGGCCCCCCGGGCCGGGGAGCTGTTTTTT. Its protein is CSNQTAPRAGELFF.

This clonotype was seen just once. The V call is TRBV7-9, the J call TRBJ1-1, with D uncertain. Trimming removed 0 bases from V and 4 bases from J, with 9 bases in between. Germline V gene data show CDR1 as SEHNR and CDR2 as FQNEAQ (reference sequence). The CDR3 loop spans 14 amino acids. CDR3 DNA sequence: TGTGCCAGCAGCTTAGCGAAGGGTAGCACTGAAGCTTTCTTT. Amino acid sequence: CASSLAKGSTEAFF.

The chain combines TRBV24-1 with TRBJ2-1, with D perhaps TRBD2 (6 bases). Trimming shortened V by 3 bases and J by 6 bases, and 11 bases separated the two germline ends. CDR3 length: 14 amino acids. Per the germline V gene, CDR1 is KGHDR and CDR2 is SFDVKD. This CDR3 reads CATSDPGVGNEQFF. DNA of the CDR3: TGTGCCACCAGTGATCCGGGGGTCGGCAATGAGCAGTTCTTC.

This rearrangement joins TRBV15 to TRBJ2-5; 9 bases align to TRBD1. The junction had 5 bases not matched to a gene; V was cut back by 3 bases and J by 3 bases. Germline V gene data show CDR1 as LNHNV and CDR2 as YYDKDF (reference sequence). CDR3 length: 15 amino acids. This CDR3 reads CATSRGTGTEETQYF. Here the CDR3 DNA reads TGTGCCACCAGCAGGGGGACAGGGACCGAAGAGACCCAGTACTTC.

This clonotype has only one observation. The chain is built from TRBV6-5 and TRBJ1-1; TRBD1 matches 9 bases. This CDR3 spans 15 amino acids. V lost 6 bases to trimming and J lost 4 bases; unmatched junction nucleotides: 9. The germline V gene encodes CDR1 MNHEY and CDR2 SVGAGI. The CDR3 is CASRRGRQGGTEAFF. The CDR3 region has the DNA TGTGCCAGCAGACGCGGGAGACAGGGGGGCACTGAAGCTTTCTTT.

The CDR3 bases are TGTGCCTGGAGTACCGGAGTTACCGGGGAGCTGTTTTTT. It specifies CAWSTGVTGELFF. This sequence joins TRBV30 and TRBJ2-2; D remains unclear. Per the germline V gene, CDR1 is GTSNPN and CDR2 is SVGIG (reference sequence). This CDR3 region has 13 residues. V lost 2 bases and J 5 bases, leaving 9 bases between the germline ends.

V is TRBV28 and J is TRBJ2-7, with TRBD1 as a possible D gene (6 bases). The germline gives CDR1 MDHEN, CDR2 SYDVKM. The V end was cut by 10 bases, the J end by 2 bases, with 15 bases between. CDR3 length: 13 residues. CDR3 nucleotides: TGTGCCACCCGTTCGACAGGAACCTACGAGCAGTACTTC. Protein sequence: CATRSTGTYEQYF. Supplemented by reference TRBV28 and TRBJ2-7, the full variable domain reads DVKVTQSSRYLVKRTGEKVFLECVQDMDHENMFWYRQDPGLGLRLIYFSYDVKMKEKGDIPEGYSVSREKKERFSLILESASTNQTSMYLCATRSTGTYEQYFGPGTRLTVT.

V and J are TRBV29-1 and TRBJ2-1, with 10 positions matching TRBD2. This CDR3 region has 15 residues. J lost 3 bases, V lost 4 bases, and 6 bases had no gene match. Germline V lookup: CDR1 SQVTM, CDR2 ANQGSEA. In DNA form, the CDR3 reads TGCAGCGTTGGGCTAGCGGGAGAAGGCTACAATGAGCAGTTCTTC. Its translation: CSVGLAGEGYNEQFF.

The rearrangement links TRBV5-6 to TRBJ1-2, with 7 bases that match TRBD1. Losses at the gene ends were 3 bases for V and 4 bases for J; bases not matched to a gene: 6. Germline assignment: CDR1 SGHDT and CDR2 YYEEEE. The CDR3 is 14 amino acids. The CDR3 region is CASSSQTGLYGYTF. CDR3 nucleotides: TGTGCCAGCAGCTCCCAGACAGGGCTCTATGGCTACACCTTC.

J is TRBJ2-5 and V is TRBV20-1; D is unclear. The CDR3 is 14 amino acids. Trimming took off 0 bases at V and 9 bases at J, with 17 bases between the two ends. The germline CDR1 and CDR2 sequences are DFQATT and SNEGSKA (reference sequence). DNA of the CDR3: TGCAGTGCTAGAGAGTCTGGGCCCGGTACTGCCCAGTACTTC. Amino acid sequence: CSARESGPGTAQYF.

The CDR3 region is CASSVGPGNTIYF. CDR3 nucleotide sequence: TGTGCCAGCAGTGTCGGACCTGGAAACACCATATATTTT. The chain links TRBV25-1 to TRBJ1-3; no firm D call. V was shortened by 4 bases and J by 2 bases, with 6 bases between the two germline ends. There are 13 residues in the CDR3. Per germline, CDR1 MGHDK and CDR2 SYGVNS.

J is TRBJ1-1 and V is TRBV20-1; the match to TRBD1 covers 8 bases. The CDR3 consists of 12 residues. After removal of 5 bases from V and 7 bases from J, the junction contained 6 bases not matched to a gene. Germline CDR1 and CDR2: DFQATT and SNEGSKA (reference sequence). Written as DNA, the CDR3 is TGCAGTGCTGTGGACAGGGCGGGTGAAGCTTTCTTT. Amino acid sequence: CSAVDRAGEAFF.

Notes on this clonotype: The germline gene is not matched at one end of the junction; a read error may be the cause. The rearrangement links TRBV7-9 to TRBJ2-1; D is tentatively TRBD1 or TRBD2 (5 bases each). The germline CDR1 and CDR2 sequences are SEHNR and FQNEAQ (reference sequence). This CDR3 has 13 residues. The CDR3, as DNA: TGTGCCAGCAGCGAAATGCCTCTAGCCGGGGCGGTCTTC. This encodes CASSEMPLAGAVF.